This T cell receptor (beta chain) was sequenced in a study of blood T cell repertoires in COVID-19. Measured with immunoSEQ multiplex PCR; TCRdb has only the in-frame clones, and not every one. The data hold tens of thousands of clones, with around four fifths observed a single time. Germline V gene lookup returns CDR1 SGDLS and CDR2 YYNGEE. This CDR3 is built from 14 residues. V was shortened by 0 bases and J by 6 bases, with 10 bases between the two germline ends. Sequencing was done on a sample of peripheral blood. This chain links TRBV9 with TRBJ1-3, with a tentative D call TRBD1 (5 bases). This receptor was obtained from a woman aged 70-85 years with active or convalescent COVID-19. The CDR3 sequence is CASSVGKGVNTIYF. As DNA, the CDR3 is TGTGCCAGCAGCGTAGGTAAAGGGGTAAACACCATATATTTT.